This passage covers 12 T cell receptor beta chains from one sample sequenced in a study of blood T cell repertoires in COVID-19. Measured with immunoSEQ multiplex PCR; TCRdb has only the in-frame clones, and not every one. The top ten clones hold approximately 5.1% of a sample with 200,000 to 250,000 clones, roughly 80% of them seen once. Material: peripheral blood. These receptors all stem from a woman in her fifties or sixties who had recovered from COVID-19.

The gene calls are TRBV11-2 and TRBJ2-7; TRBD1 aligns across 7 bases. Germline values: CDR1 SGHAT, CDR2 FQNNGV. The CDR3 is 14 residues long. The junction had 5 bases not matched to a gene; V was cut back by 3 bases and J by 3 bases. CDR3 region: CASSFGTANYEQYF. In DNA, the CDR3 is TGTGCCAGCAGCTTCGGGACAGCCAACTACGAGCAGTACTTC.

V is TRBV19 and J is TRBJ2-3; TRBD1 matches 10 bases. The CDR3 has 19 residues. V shed 5 bases, J shed 1 base, and the junction held 15 bases outside the gene matches. The germline V gene has CDR1 LNHDA and CDR2 SQIVND (reference sequence). CDR3 DNA: TGTGCCAGTAGTGGGGGGTCCCGGGACAGGGGTTGGGGCACAGATACGCAGTATTTT. Encoded protein: CASSGGSRDRGWGTDTQYF.

This clone was seen once. The gene calls are TRBV21-1 and TRBJ2-7; the table's D call, TRBD1, was not checked against the DNA. TRBV21-1 counts as a pseudogene. This CDR3 spans 17 amino acids. CDR3 sequence (DNA): TGTGCCAGCAGCGAAAAAGAAAGGGGGCGTCGGCCGTACGAGCAGTACTTC. Translating it yields CASSEKERGRRPYEQYF.

The rearrangement joins TRBV15 to TRBJ2-3; D unclear. Trimming removed 2 bases at V and 4 bases at J, with 4 bases between. CDR1 LNHNV and CDR2 YYDKDF come from the germline V gene (reference sequence). The CDR3 totals 12 residues. The CDR3: CATSRQSDTQYF. CDR3 DNA sequence: TGTGCCACCAGCAGACAGTCAGATACGCAGTATTTT.

This CDR3 reads CASRAGTGVGELFF. CDR3 in DNA: TGTGCCAGCAGGGCCGGGACAGGGGTCGGGGAGCTGTTTTTT. The V gene is TRBV5-4, the J gene TRBJ2-2; 10 bases match TRBD1. The CDR3 contains 14 residues. Germline assignment: CDR1 SGHNT and CDR2 YYREEE (reference sequence). V was pared by 5 bases and J by 7 bases, with 5 bases of the junction left unmatched. Variable domain in full (rest from reference TRBV5-4 and TRBJ2-2): ETGVTQSPTHLIKTRGQQVTLRCSSQSGHNTVSWYQQALGQGPQFIFQYYREEENGRGNFPPRFSGLQFPNYSSELNVNALELDDSALYLCASRAGTGVGELFFGEGSRLTVL.

This clone came up once. The chain couples TRBV5-6 to TRBJ1-4; D gene ambiguous. The ends were cut back, 3 bases at V and 0 bases at J, with 12 bases in the middle. This CDR3 is built from 16 residues. Germline lookup yields CDR1 SGHDT and CDR2 YYEEEE. CDR3 DNA: TGTGCCAGCAGCTCAATCTCCGAGACAACTAATGAAAAACTGTTTTTT. The encoded protein is CASSSISETTNEKLFF. Using reference TRBV5-6 and TRBJ1-4 for the parts outside the CDR3, the full variable domain is DAGVTQSPTHLIKTRGQQVTLRCSPKSGHDTVSWYQQALGQGPQFIFQYYEEEERQRGNFPDRFSGHQFPNYSSELNVNALLLGDSALYLCASSSISETTNEKLFFGSGTQLSVL.

The V call is TRBV29-1, the J call TRBJ1-2; D is ambiguous. Trimming took off 3 bases at V and 0 bases at J, with 17 bases between the two ends. The CDR3 contains 16 residues. Germline lookup yields CDR1 SQVTM and CDR2 ANQGSEA. The CDR3 nucleotides read TGCAGCGTTGATGGTCTGGTTTCAACACCTAACTATGGCTACACCTTC. Translated, it gives CSVDGLVSTPNYGYTF.

Here the CDR3 reads CASRVGGGTDTQYF. CDR3 bases: TGTGCCAGCAGGGTAGGCGGGGGCACAGATACGCAGTATTTT. This sequence joins TRBV5-8 and TRBJ2-3, with D perhaps matching TRBD2 (6 bases). Germline V gene sequence: CDR1 SGHTS, CDR2 YDEGEE. V dropped 5 bases and J dropped 1 base, with 11 bases sitting between them. This CDR3 spans 14 amino acids.

This clone was detected a few times. The chain employs TRBV4-2 and TRBJ2-2; TRBD2 is a possible D gene (6 bases). Per germline, CDR1 LGHNA and CDR2 YNFKEQ. This CDR3 region has 17 residues. Trimming removed 4 bases from V and 5 bases from J, with 20 bases in between. The CDR3 region has the DNA TGTGCCAGCAGCCCCCTCGAGGGAGGCCCCGAGACCGGGGAGCTGTTTTTT. It translates to CASSPLEGGPETGELFF.

The chain carries TRBV5-6 and TRBJ1-1, with 7 bases aligning to TRBD1. The J segment lost 1 base and the V segment lost 4 bases, leaving 4 bases of the junction unmatched. Per the germline V gene, CDR1 is SGHDT and CDR2 is YYEEEE. The CDR3 loop spans 14 amino acids. CDR3 nucleotides: TGTGCCAGCAGCCGGACAGGACGGAACACTGAAGCTTTCTTT. This gives the protein CASSRTGRNTEAFF.

J is TRBJ1-4 and V is TRBV7-9; D ambiguous. Trimming took 5 bases from V and 10 from J, leaving 17 bases between them. This CDR3 comprises 14 residues. CDR1 is SEHNR, CDR2 FQNEAQ, per germline (reference sequence). CDR3 nucleotide sequence: TGTGCCAGCAGCCCCCCGGACCGAGGAGGAAAACTGTTTTTT. As protein: CASSPPDRGGKLFF.

The chain combines TRBV6-5 with TRBJ1-2; D may be TRBD1 (5 bases). Per germline, CDR1 MNHEY and CDR2 SVGAGI. The CDR3 length is 13 residues. V was shortened by 11 bases and J by 3 bases, with 16 bases between the two germline ends. CDR3: CAGGWKGDYGYTF. The CDR3 DNA reads as TGTGCCGGGGGGTGGAAGGGCGACTATGGCTACACCTTC.